Below are 24 T cell receptor beta chains sequenced from a single sample in a study of blood T cell repertoires in COVID-19 (dated by TCRdb to about 2020). Library creation used the immunoSEQ multiplex PCR assay. This is the immuneACCESS table as TCRdb keeps it, with only in-frame sequences that have V and J called. A part of the clones is gone; compared with another copy, unresolved V genes explain less than half, and the rest is unexplained. The sample table holds about 75,000 clones, of which less than 85% were seen once. The top ten clonotypes cover approximately 5% of the sample. The sample comprised peripheral blood. These receptors were taken from a woman older than 75 with active or convalescent COVID-19.

The chain uses TRBV4-3 and TRBJ2-3; D is unclear. There are 15 residues in the CDR3. The germline V and J ends were trimmed by 4 bases and 1 base, with 12 bases remaining between them. Per germline, CDR1 LGHNA and CDR2 YSLEER. The CDR3 reads CASSLEAARTDTQYF. CDR3 sequence (DNA): TGCGCCAGCAGCCTAGAGGCGGCCCGCACAGATACGCAGTATTTT.

The chain links TRBV19 to TRBJ2-1; 8 nucleotides agree with TRBD2. V shed 6 bases, J shed 1 base, and the junction held 5 bases outside the gene matches. This CDR3 is built from 15 residues. Germline CDR1 LNHDA, CDR2 SQIVND (reference sequence). The CDR3 nucleotides read TGTGCCAGTAGAAGCGGGAGACTTTCCTACAATGAGCAGTTCTTC. It yields the protein CASRSGRLSYNEQFF.

The chain recombines TRBV5-1 with TRBJ2-5, with D perhaps matching TRBD1 (5 bases). CDR3 length: 15 residues. V gave up 0 bases and J gave up 5 bases, with 14 bases separating them. Per the germline V gene, CDR1 is SGHRS and CDR2 is YFSETQ. The CDR3 region is CASSLVTGVSETQYF. As DNA, the CDR3 is TGCGCCAGCAGCTTGGTTACAGGTGTATCGGAGACCCAGTACTTC.

There are a few counts of this clone. CDR3: CASSKQGFSYEQYF. The CDR3, as DNA: TGTGCCAGCAGTAAACAGGGATTCTCCTACGAGCAGTACTTC. This chain links TRBV6-5 with TRBJ2-7, with D perhaps TRBD1 (6 bases). Per germline, CDR1 MNHEY and CDR2 SVGAGI. The ends were cut back, 5 bases at V and 0 bases at J, with 11 bases in the middle. The CDR3 extends over 14 amino acids.

This clone was counted only a few times. DNA of the CDR3: TGTGCCAGCAGTGACGTTGTCCGCTACTACGAGCAGTACTTC. It is translated as CASSDVVRYYEQYF. The chain combines TRBV2 with TRBJ2-7; D remains ambiguous. Trimming stripped 3 bases from V and 3 bases from J, with 12 bases between. The CDR3 contains 14 residues. The germline V gene has CDR1 SNHLY and CDR2 FYNNEI.

This clone was picked up one time. The chain links TRBV2 to TRBJ2-5; D remains ambiguous. This CDR3 spans 14 amino acids. The V and J ends lost 5 bases and 1 base respectively, with 11 bases between them. CDR1 and CDR2 from the germline V gene are SNHLY and FYNNEI. CDR3 bases: TGTGCCAGCAGTCTCGTGTCACTCCAAGAGACCCAGTACTTC. This sequence encodes CASSLVSLQETQYF.

The genes are TRBV7-2 and TRBJ1-2, with 10 bases identical to TRBD1. The CDR3 is made up of 16 amino acids. The trim removed 3 bases at V and 0 bases at J, leaving 4 bases unmatched. The germline gives CDR1 SGHTA, CDR2 FQGNSA. The CDR3 region is CASSLGGTGANYGYTF. The CDR3 coding sequence is TGTGCCAGCAGCTTGGGGGGGACAGGGGCTAACTATGGCTACACCTTC.

V is TRBV14 and J is TRBJ2-7; D gene ambiguous. V was clipped by 0 bases and J by 6 bases, with 12 bases between them. In germline, CDR1 is SGHDN, CDR2 FVKESK. The length of the CDR3 is 14 residues. The CDR3 DNA follows: TGTGCCAGCAGCCAAGACAGGTGGTTCTCCGAGCAGTACTTC. Translating gives CASSQDRWFSEQYF.

The genes are TRBV19 and TRBJ1-5; D unresolved. V was pared by 6 bases and J by 0 bases, with 12 bases between. Germline CDR1 and CDR2: LNHDA and SQIVND (reference sequence). This CDR3 comprises 15 residues. CDR3 in amino acids: CASSPRGYSNQPQHF. For the CDR3, the DNA is TGTGCCAGTAGCCCTAGAGGATATAGCAATCAGCCCCAGCATTTT.

As regards this clone: Distinct nucleotide sequences in the sample also encode this CDR3. The gene calls are TRBV5-8 and TRBJ1-4; D is unresolved. Germline CDR1 and CDR2: SGHTS and YDEGEE. The germline V and J ends were trimmed by 4 bases and 4 bases, with 8 bases remaining between them. The CDR3 is 13 amino acids. In DNA, the CDR3 is TGTGCCAGCAGCGGCGGGCTTAATGAAAAACTGTTTTTT. Its translation is CASSGGLNEKLFF.

The J gene is TRBJ1-6, the V gene TRBV4-1; TRBD1 agrees at 7 bases. The germline V gene encodes CDR1 MGHRA and CDR2 YSYEKL. The CDR3 sequence is 14 residues long. V was clipped by 4 bases and J by 9 bases; unmatched bases: 6. The CDR3 here is CASSRDRDLSPLHF. In nucleotides, the CDR3 is TGCGCCAGCAGCCGCGACAGGGACCTTTCACCCCTCCACTTT.

The rearrangement uses TRBV6-5 and TRBJ1-6, with 7 bases that match TRBD1. V trimming: 6 bases; J trimming: 9 bases; junction bases outside the gene matches: 8. The CDR3 loop spans 14 amino acids. CDR1 is MNHEY, CDR2 SVGAGI, per germline. The CDR3 loop is CASRKDRSASPLHF. DNA for the CDR3: TGTGCCAGCAGAAAGGACAGGTCGGCTTCACCCCTCCACTTT.

This chain uses TRBV19 with TRBJ1-6; D remains unclear. The CDR3 is made up of 14 amino acids. Per the germline V gene, CDR1 is LNHDA and CDR2 is SQIVND (reference sequence). With 0 bases removed from V and 10 bases from J, the gap between germline ends came to 10 bases. The CDR3 bases are TGTGCCAGTAGTATAGAGGCGGCGATCTCACCCCTCCACTTT. Encoded protein: CASSIEAAISPLHF.

The chain uses TRBV9 and TRBJ2-2, with no clear D. The germline CDR1 and CDR2 sequences are SGDLS and YYNGEE. The CDR3 consists of 16 residues. The germline V and J ends were trimmed by 0 bases and 0 bases, with 9 bases remaining between them. Here the CDR3 reads CASSVVATTNTGELFF. CDR3 DNA sequence: TGTGCCAGCAGCGTAGTGGCCACTACGAACACCGGGGAGCTGTTTTTT.

The chain combines TRBV30 with TRBJ2-1; 7 nucleotides match TRBD2. CDR3 length equals 14 residues. Germline trimming cut 5 bases from V and 0 bases from J; bases unmatched to any gene: 4. The germline gives CDR1 GTSNPN, CDR2 SVGIG (reference sequence). The DNA for the CDR3 is TGTGCCTGGTTGAGCGGGATCTCCTACAATGAGCAGTTCTTC. It encodes CAWLSGISYNEQFF.

As DNA, the CDR3 is TGCGCCAGCAGCCAAGCGGGACTAGCGAGGAAGGAAGGAGAGACCCAGTACTTC. It is translated as CASSQAGLARKEGETQYF. The chain has TRBV4-1 and TRBJ2-5, with 10 bases lining up with TRBD2. The V gene's germline CDR1 is MGHRA and CDR2 YSYEKL. The CDR3 contains 18 residues. V was pared by 1 base and J by 4 bases, with 12 bases of the junction left unmatched.

The V call is TRBV18, the J call TRBJ1-2; D ambiguous. Trimming shortened V by 3 bases and J by 3 bases, and 14 bases separated the two germline ends. The CDR3 is 15 amino acids. Germline values: CDR1 KGHSH, CDR2 LQKENI. CDR3 DNA: TGTGCCAGCTCACCTTTCGATAAGGACTACTATGGCTACACCTTC. This sequence encodes CASSPFDKDYYGYTF.

In this sample, this clone turned up a few times. The chain uses TRBV14 and TRBJ2-6; possibly TRBD1 for D (5 bases). Germline V gene lookup returns CDR1 SGHDN and CDR2 FVKESK. Trimming stripped 6 bases from V and 1 base from J, with 10 bases between. The CDR3 totals 15 residues. The CDR3 sequence is CASRRRTSGANVLTF. The DNA of the CDR3 is TGTGCCAGCAGGAGGCGGACATCTGGGGCCAACGTCCTGACTTTC.

The chain couples TRBV5-4 to TRBJ1-2, with D possibly being TRBD1 (5 bases). Between the trimmed V and J ends, which lost 4 bases and 5 bases, there was a span of 9 bases. The CDR3 extends over 12 amino acids. Germline V lookup: CDR1 SGHNT, CDR2 YYREEE (reference sequence). CDR3 nucleotide sequence: TGTGCCAGCAGCCCCGGGACTTATGGCTACACCTTC. Translation gives CASSPGTYGYTF. The full variable domain, in which reference TRBV5-4 and TRBJ1-2 provide the parts outside the CDR3, is ETGVTQSPTHLIKTRGQQVTLRCSSQSGHNTVSWYQQALGQGPQFIFQYYREEENGRGNFPPRFSGLQFPNYSSELNVNALELDDSALYLCASSPGTYGYTFGSGTRLTVV.

The genes are TRBV30 and TRBJ1-5; TRBD1 matches at 10 bases. The germline gives CDR1 GTSNPN, CDR2 SVGIG (reference sequence). V gave up 3 bases and J gave up 3 bases; unmatched junction bases: 17. CDR3 length: 19 amino acids. CDR3 DNA sequence: TGTGCCTGGAGGCCCGGGGACAGGGGTCTATTGGATTTCAATCAGCCCCAGCATTTT. Protein sequence: CAWRPGDRGLLDFNQPQHF.

The CDR3 coding sequence is TGCAGCGTTGCCTCCGGGACTCTGGTCAATGAGCAGTTCTTC. Translated: CSVASGTLVNEQFF. V gene TRBV29-1 combines with J gene TRBJ2-1; TRBD2 is a possible D gene (6 bases). The V gene lost 4 bases and the J gene lost 6 bases, with 16 bases spanning the gap. The CDR3 totals 14 residues. CDR1 is SQVTM, CDR2 ANQGSEA, per germline.

The chain has TRBV27 and TRBJ2-7, with a tentative D call TRBD1 (5 bases). CDR3 length: 13 residues. Germline values: CDR1 MNHEY, CDR2 SMNVEV (reference sequence). The V end lost 3 bases, the J end lost 0 bases, and 6 bases lay between the germline ends. CDR3 protein: CASSLQGSYEQYF. In nucleotides, the CDR3 is TGTGCCAGCAGTTTGCAGGGCTCCTACGAGCAGTACTTC.

J is TRBJ2-7 and V is TRBV27, with TRBD2 identical over 13 bases. Looked up from germline, CDR1 is MNHEY and CDR2 is SMNVEV (reference sequence). The CDR3 extends over 14 amino acids. With V trimmed by 3 bases and J by 5 bases, 1 base remained unmatched. CDR3 nucleotide sequence: TGTGCCAGCAGTTTCGGGACTAGCGGGAACGAGCAGTACTTC. It translates to CASSFGTSGNEQYF.

The chain couples TRBV7-2 to TRBJ2-1, with 7 bases that match TRBD2. The CDR3 totals 13 residues. Germline V gene lookup returns CDR1 SGHTA and CDR2 FQGNSA. Trimming removed 4 bases from V and 8 bases from J; junction bases left unmatched: 5. DNA for the CDR3: TGTGCCAGCAGCTATAATGGGGGGGATGAGCAGTTCTTC. It specifies CASSYNGGDEQFF.